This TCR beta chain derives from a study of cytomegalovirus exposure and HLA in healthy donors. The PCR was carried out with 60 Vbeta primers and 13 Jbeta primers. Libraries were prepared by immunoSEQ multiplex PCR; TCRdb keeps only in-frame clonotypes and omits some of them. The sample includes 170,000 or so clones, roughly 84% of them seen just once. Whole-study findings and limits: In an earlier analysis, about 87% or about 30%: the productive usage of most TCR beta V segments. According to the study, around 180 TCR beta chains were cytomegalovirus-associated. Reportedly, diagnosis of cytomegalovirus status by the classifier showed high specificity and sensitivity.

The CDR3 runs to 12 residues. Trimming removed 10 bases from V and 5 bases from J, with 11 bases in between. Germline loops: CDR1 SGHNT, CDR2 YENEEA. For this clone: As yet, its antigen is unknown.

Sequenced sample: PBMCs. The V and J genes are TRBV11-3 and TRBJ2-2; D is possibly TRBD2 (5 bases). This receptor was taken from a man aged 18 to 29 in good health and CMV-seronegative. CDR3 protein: CATSGRTGELFF. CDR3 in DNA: TGTGCCACCTCTGGGAGAACCGGGGAGCTGTTTTTT.